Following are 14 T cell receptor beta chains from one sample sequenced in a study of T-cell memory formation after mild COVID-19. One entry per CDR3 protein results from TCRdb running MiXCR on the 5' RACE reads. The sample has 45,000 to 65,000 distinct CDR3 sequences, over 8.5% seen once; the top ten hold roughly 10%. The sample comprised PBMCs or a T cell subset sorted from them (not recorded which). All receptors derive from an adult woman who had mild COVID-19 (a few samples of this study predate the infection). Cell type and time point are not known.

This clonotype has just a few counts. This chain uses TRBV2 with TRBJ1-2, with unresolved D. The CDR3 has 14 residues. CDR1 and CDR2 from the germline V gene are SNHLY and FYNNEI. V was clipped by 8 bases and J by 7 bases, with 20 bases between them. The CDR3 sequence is CASAPRHSILGYTF. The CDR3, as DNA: TGTGCCAGCGCTCCGCGCCACTCGATCCTTGGCTACACCTTC.

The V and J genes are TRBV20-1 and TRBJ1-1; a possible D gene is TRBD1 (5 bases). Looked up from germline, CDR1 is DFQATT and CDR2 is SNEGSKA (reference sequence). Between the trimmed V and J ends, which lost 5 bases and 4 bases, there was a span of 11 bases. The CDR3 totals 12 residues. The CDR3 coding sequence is TGCAGTGCTCGGCCCGGGGGCACTGAAGCTTTCTTT. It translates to CSARPGGTEAFF.

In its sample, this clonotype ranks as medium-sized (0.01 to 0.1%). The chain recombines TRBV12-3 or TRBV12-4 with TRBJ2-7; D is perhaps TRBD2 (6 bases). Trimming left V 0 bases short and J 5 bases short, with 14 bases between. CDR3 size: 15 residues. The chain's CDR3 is CASSLAGLEGNEQYF. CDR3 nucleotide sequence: TGTGCCAGCAGTTTAGCGGGACTGGAAGGGAACGAGCAGTACTTC.

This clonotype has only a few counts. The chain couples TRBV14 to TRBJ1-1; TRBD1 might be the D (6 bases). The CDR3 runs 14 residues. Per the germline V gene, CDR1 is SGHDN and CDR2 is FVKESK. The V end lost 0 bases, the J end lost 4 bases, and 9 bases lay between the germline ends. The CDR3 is CASSQDGTRTEAFF. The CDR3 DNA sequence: TGTGCCAGCAGCCAAGATGGGACACGCACTGAAGCTTTCTTT.

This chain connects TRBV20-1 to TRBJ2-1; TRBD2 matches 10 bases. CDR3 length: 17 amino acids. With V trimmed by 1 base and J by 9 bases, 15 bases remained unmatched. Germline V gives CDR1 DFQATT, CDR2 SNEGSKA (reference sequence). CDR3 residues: CSARGGPGSSGGGEQFF. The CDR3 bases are TGCAGTGCTAGAGGGGGGCCTGGGTCTAGCGGGGGAGGTGAGCAGTTCTTC.

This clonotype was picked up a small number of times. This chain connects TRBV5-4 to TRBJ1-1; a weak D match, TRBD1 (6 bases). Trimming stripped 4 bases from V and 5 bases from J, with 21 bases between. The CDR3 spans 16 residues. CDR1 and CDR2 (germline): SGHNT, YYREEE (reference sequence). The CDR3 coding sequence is TGTGCCAGCAGCCAGACAGGAGGACGAGCGAGAACTGAAGCTTTCTTT. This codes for CASSQTGGRARTEAFF.

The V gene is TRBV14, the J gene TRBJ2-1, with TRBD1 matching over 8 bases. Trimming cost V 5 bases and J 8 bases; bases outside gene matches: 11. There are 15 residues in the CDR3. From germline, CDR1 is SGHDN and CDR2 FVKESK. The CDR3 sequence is CASSFGRGRGYEQFF. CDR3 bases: TGTGCCAGCAGCTTCGGCAGGGGGCGCGGGTATGAGCAGTTCTTC.

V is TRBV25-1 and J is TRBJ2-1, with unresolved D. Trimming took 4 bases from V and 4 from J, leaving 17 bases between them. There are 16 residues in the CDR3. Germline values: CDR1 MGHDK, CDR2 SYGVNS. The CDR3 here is CASSVQGIAKYNEQFF. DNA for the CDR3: TGTGCCAGCAGTGTCCAAGGGATAGCTAAATACAATGAGCAGTTCTTC.

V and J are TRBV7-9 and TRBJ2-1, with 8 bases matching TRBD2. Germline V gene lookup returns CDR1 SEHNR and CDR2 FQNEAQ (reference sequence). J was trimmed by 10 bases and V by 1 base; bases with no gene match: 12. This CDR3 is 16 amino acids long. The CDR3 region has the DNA TGTGCCAGCAGCTTAGAAACGGGGGGGATACACAGGGAGCAGTTCTTC. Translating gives CASSLETGGIHREQFF.

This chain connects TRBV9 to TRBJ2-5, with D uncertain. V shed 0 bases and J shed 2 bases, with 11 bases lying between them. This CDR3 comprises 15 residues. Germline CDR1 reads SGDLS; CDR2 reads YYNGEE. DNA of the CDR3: TGTGCCAGCAGCGTAGGGACGATCGTACAAGAGACCCAGTACTTC. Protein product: CASSVGTIVQETQYF.

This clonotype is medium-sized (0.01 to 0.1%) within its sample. CDR3 sequence (DNA): TGCAGCGGCCGAGGGAGCTCCTACAATGAGCAGTTCTTC. Amino acids: CSGRGSSYNEQFF. The rearrangement links TRBV29-1 to TRBJ2-1, with D possibly matching TRBD2 (5 bases). Trimming took 7 bases from V and 0 from J, leaving 10 bases between them. This CDR3 has 13 residues. From germline, CDR1 is SQVTM and CDR2 ANQGSEA.

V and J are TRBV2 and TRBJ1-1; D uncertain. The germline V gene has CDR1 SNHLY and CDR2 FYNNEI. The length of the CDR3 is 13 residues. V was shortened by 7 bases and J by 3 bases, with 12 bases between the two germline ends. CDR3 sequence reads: CASTTSGDTEAFF. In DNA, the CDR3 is TGTGCCAGCACGACGAGTGGAGACACTGAAGCTTTCTTT.

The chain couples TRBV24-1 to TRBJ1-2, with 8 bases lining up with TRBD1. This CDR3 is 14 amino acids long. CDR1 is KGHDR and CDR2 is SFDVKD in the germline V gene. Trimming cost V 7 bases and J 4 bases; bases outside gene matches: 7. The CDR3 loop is CATRGQGELYGYTF. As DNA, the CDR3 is TGTGCCACCAGAGGACAGGGAGAACTCTATGGCTACACCTTC.

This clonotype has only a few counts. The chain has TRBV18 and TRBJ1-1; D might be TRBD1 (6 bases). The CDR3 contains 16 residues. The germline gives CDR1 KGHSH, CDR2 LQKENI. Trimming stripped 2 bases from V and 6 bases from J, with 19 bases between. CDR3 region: CASSPDQGSFFSEAFF. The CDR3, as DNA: TGTGCCAGCTCACCAGACCAGGGGTCGTTCTTCTCTGAAGCTTTCTTT. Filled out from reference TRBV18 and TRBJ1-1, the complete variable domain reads NAGVMQNPRHLVRRRGQEARLRCSPMKGHSHVYWYRQLPEEGLKFMVYLQKENIIDESGMPKERFSAEFPKEGPSILRIQQVVRGDSAAYFCASSPDQGSFFSEAFFGQGTRLTVV.